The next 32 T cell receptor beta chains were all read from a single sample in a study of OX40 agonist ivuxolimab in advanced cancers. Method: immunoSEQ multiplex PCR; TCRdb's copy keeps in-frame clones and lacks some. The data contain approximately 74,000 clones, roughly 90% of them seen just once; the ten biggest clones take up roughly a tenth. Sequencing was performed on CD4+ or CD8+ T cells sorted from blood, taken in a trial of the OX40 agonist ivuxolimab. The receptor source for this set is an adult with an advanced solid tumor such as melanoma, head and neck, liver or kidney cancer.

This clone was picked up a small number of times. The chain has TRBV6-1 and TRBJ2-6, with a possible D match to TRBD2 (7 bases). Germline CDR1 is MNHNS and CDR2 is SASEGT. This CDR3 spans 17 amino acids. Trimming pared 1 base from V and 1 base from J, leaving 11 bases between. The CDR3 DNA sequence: TGTGCCAGCAGTGAAGAGGGGGGGCCATCTGGGGCCAACGTCCTGACTTTC. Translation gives CASSEEGGPSGANVLTF.

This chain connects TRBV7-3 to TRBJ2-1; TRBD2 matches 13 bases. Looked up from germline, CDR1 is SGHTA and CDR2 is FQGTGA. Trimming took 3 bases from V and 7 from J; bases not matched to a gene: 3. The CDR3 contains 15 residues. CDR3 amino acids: CASSLGLAGLNEQFF. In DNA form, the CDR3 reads TGTGCCAGCAGCTTGGGACTAGCGGGATTGAATGAGCAGTTCTTC.

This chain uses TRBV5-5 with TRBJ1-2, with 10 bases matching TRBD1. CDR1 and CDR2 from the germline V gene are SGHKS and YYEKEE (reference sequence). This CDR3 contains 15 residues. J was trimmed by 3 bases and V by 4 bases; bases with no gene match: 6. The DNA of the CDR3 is TGTGCCAGCAGCGTCCGGGACAGGGGCGACTATGGCTACACCTTC. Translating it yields CASSVRDRGDYGYTF.

DNA for the CDR3: TGTGCCAGCAGTTTCGAGGGTGCCACTGAAGCTTTCTTT. Translated, it gives CASSFEGATEAFF. This sequence joins TRBV27 and TRBJ1-1, with no clear D. Trimming left V 3 bases short and J 4 bases short, with 9 bases between. The CDR3 is 13 residues long. Germline V lookup: CDR1 MNHEY, CDR2 SMNVEV (reference sequence).

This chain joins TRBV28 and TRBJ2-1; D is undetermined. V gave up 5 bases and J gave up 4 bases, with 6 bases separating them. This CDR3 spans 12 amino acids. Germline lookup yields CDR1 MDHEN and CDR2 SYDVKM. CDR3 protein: CASSLGYNEQFF. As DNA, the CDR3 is TGTGCCAGCAGTCTGGGGTACAATGAGCAGTTCTTC.

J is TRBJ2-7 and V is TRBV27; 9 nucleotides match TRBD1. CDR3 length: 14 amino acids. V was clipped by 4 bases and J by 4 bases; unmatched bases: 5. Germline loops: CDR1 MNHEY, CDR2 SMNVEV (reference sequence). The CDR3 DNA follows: TGTGCCAGCAGTTACGACAGGGGGTTGTACGAGCAGTACTTC. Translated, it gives CASSYDRGLYEQYF.

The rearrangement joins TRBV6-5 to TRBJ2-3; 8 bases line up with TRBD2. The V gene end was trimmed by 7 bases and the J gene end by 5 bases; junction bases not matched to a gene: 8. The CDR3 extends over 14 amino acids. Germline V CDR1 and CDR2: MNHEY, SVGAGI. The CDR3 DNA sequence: TGTGCCAGCACCACCGGACTAGCTGGAGATACGCAGTATTTT. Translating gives CASTTGLAGDTQYF.

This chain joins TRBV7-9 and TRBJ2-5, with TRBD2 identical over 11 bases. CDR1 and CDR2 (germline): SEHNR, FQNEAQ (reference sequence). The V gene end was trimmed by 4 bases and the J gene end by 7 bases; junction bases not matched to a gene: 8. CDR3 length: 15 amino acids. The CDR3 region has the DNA TGTGCCAGCAGCTCGGTAGCGGGAGGGCCGGGGACCCAGTACTTC. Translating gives CASSSVAGGPGTQYF.

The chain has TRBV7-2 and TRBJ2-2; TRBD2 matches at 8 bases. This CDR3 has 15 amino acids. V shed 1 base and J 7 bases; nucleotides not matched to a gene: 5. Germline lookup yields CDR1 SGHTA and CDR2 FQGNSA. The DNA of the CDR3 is TGTGCCAGCAGCTTAGATCAGCGGGAGATCGGGGAGCTGTTTTTT. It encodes CASSLDQREIGELFF.

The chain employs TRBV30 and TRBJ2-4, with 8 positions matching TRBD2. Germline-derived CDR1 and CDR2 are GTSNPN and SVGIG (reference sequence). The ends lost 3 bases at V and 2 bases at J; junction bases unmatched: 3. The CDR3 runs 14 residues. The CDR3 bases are TGTGCCTGGAGCCAGCGGGGGACCAAAAACATTCAGTACTTC. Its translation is CAWSQRGTKNIQYF.

The CDR3 reads CASSYARGSTDTQYF. The CDR3 nucleotides are TGTGCCAGCAGTTACGCGCGGGGTAGCACAGATACGCAGTATTTT. V usage is TRBV6-6 and J usage is TRBJ2-3; D may be TRBD2 (6 bases). The CDR3 runs 15 residues. Germline CDR1 and CDR2: MNHNY and SVGAGI (reference sequence). Trimming took off 2 bases at V and 0 bases at J, with 9 bases between the two ends.

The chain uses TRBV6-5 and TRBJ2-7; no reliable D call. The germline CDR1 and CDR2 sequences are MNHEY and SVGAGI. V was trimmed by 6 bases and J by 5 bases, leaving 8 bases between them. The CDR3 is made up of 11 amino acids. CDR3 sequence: CASSHGDEQYF. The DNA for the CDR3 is TGTGCCAGCAGCCATGGGGACGAGCAGTACTTC.

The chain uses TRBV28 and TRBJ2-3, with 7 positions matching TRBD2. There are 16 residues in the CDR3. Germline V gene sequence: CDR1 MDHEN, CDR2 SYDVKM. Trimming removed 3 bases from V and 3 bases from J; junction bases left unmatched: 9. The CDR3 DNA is TGTGCCAGCAGTTTTGGACGCGGGAGAGAAACAGATACGCAGTATTTT. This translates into CASSFGRGRETDTQYF.

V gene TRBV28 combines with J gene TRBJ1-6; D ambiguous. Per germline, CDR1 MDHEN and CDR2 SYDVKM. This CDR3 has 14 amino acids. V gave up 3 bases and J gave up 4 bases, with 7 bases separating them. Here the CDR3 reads CASSLSRYNSPLHF. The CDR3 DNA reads TGTGCCAGCAGTTTGTCACGATATAATTCACCCCTCCACTTT.

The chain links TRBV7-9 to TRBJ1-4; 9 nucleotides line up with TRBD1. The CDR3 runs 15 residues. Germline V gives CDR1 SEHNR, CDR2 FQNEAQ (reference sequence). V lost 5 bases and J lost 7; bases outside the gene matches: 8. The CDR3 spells CASSITGGGGEKLFF. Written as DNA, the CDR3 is TGTGCCAGCAGCATTACAGGGGGCGGAGGTGAAAAACTGTTTTTT.

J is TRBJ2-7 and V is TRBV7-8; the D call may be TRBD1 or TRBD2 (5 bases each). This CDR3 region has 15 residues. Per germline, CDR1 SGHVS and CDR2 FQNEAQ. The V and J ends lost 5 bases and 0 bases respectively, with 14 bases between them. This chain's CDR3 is CASSHGTDSSYEQYF. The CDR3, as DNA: TGTGCCAGCAGCCATGGGACCGATAGCTCCTACGAGCAGTACTTC.

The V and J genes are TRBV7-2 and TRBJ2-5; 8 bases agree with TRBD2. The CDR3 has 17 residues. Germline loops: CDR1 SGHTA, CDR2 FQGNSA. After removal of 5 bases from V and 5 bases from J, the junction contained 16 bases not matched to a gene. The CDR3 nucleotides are TGTGCCAGCAGCAGGGAGGGGCCTACTAGCGGAGGGGAGACCCAGTACTTC. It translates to CASSREGPTSGGETQYF. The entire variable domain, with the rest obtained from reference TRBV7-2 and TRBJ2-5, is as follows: GAGVSQSPSNKVTEKGKDVELRCDPISGHTALYWYRQSLGQGLEFLIYFQGNSAPDKSGLPSDRFSAERTGGSVSTLTIQRTQQEDSAVYLCASSREGPTSGGETQYFGPGTRLLVL.

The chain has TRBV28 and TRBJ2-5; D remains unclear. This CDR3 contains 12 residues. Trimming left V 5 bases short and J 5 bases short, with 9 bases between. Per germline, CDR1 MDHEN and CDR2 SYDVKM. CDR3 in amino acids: CASSGPGETQYF. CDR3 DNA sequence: TGTGCCAGCAGTGGACCGGGCGAGACCCAGTACTTC. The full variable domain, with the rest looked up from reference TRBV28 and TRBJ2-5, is DVKVTQSSRYLVKRTGEKVFLECVQDMDHENMFWYRQDPGLGLRLIYFSYDVKMKEKGDIPEGYSVSREKKERFSLILESASTNQTSMYLCASSGPGETQYFGPGTRLLVL.

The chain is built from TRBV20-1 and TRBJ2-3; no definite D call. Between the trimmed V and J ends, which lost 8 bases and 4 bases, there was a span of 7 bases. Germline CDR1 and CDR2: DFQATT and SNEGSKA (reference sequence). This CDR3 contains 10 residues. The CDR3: CSTHADTQYF. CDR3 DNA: TGCAGTACCCATGCAGATACGCAGTATTTT.

CDR3 sequence reads: CASSGGQINQPQHF. For the CDR3, the DNA is TGTGCCAGCAGCGGGGGACAGATCAATCAGCCCCAGCATTTT. The J gene is TRBJ1-5, the V gene TRBV11-2, with 7 positions matching TRBD1. The V gene end was trimmed by 5 bases and the J gene end by 3 bases; junction bases not matched to a gene: 4. The CDR3 spans 14 residues. Per the germline V gene, CDR1 is SGHAT and CDR2 is FQNNGV.

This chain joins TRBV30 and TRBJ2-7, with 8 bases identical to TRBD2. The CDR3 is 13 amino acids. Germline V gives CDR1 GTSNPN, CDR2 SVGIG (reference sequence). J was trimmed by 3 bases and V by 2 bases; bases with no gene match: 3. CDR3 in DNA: TGTGCCTGGAGTAGCGGGAGTCTCTACGAGCAGTACTTC. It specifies CAWSSGSLYEQYF.

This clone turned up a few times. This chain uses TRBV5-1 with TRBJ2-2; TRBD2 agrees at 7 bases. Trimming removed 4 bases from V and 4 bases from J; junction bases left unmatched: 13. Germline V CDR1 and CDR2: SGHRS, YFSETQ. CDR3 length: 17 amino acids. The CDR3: CASSPSGGLVPTGELFF. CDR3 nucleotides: TGCGCCAGCAGCCCCTCGGGAGGACTAGTTCCCACCGGGGAGCTGTTTTTT.

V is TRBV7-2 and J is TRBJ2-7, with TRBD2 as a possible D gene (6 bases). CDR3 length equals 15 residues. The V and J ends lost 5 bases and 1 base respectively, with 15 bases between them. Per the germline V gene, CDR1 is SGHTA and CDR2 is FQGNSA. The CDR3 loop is CASSRDSLGSYEQYF. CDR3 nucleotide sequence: TGTGCCAGCAGCCGGGACTCCCTGGGGTCCTACGAGCAGTACTTC. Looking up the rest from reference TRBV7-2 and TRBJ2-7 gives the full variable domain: GAGVSQSPSNKVTEKGKDVELRCDPISGHTALYWYRQSLGQGLEFLIYFQGNSAPDKSGLPSDRFSAERTGGSVSTLTIQRTQQEDSAVYLCASSRDSLGSYEQYFGPGTRLTVT.

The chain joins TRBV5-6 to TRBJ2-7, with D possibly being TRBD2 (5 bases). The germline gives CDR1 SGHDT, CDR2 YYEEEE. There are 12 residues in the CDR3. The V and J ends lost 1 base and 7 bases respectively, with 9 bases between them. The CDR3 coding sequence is TGTGCCAGCAGCTTGTACGGGGATGAGCAGTACTTC. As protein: CASSLYGDEQYF. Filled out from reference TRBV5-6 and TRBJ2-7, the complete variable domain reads DAGVTQSPTHLIKTRGQQVTLRCSPKSGHDTVSWYQQALGQGPQFIFQYYEEEERQRGNFPDRFSGHQFPNYSSELNVNALLLGDSALYLCASSLYGDEQYFGPGTRLTVT.

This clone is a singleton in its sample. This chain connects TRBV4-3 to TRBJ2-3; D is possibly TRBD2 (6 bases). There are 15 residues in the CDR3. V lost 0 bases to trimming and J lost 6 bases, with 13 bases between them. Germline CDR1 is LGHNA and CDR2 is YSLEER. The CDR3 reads CASSQDVAGTDTQYF. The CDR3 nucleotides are TGCGCCAGCAGCCAAGATGTTGCGGGAACCGATACGCAGTATTTT.

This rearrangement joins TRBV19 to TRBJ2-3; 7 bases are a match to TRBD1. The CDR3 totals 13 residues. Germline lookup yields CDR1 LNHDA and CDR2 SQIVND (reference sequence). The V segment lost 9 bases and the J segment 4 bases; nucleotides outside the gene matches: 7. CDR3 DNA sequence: TGTGCCAGCAAGACAGGGTACGCAGATACGCAGTATTTT. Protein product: CASKTGYADTQYF.

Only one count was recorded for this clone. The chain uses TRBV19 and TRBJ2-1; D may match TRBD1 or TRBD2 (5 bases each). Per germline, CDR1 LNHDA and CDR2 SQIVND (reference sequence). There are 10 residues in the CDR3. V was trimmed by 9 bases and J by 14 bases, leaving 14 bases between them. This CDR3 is CAREGAGEFF. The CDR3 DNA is TGTGCCAGAGAAGGGGCCGGGGAGTTCTTC.

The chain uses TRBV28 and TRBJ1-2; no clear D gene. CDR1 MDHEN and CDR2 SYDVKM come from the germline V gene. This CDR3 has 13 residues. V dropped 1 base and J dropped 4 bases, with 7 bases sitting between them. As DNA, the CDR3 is TGTGCCAGCAGTTTATTAAGAGTCTATGGCTACACCTTC. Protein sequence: CASSLLRVYGYTF.

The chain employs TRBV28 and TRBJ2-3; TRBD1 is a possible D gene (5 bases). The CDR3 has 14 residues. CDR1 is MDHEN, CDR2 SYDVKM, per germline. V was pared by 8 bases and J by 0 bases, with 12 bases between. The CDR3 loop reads CASSRQRSTDTQYF. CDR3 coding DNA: TGTGCCAGCTCCCGACAGCGAAGCACAGATACGCAGTATTTT.

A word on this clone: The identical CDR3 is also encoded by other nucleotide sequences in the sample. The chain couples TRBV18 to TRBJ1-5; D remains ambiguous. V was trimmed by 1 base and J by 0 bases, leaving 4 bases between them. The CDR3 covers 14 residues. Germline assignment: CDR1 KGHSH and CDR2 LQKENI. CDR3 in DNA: TGTGCCAGCTCACCACAAAATAGCAATCAGCCCCAGCATTTT. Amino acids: CASSPQNSNQPQHF.

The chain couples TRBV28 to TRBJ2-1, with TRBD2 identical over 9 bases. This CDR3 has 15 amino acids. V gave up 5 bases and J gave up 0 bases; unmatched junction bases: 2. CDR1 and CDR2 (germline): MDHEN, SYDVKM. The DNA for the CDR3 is TGTGCCAGCAGTCAAGCGGGAGGCTCCTACAATGAGCAGTTCTTC. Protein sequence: CASSQAGGSYNEQFF. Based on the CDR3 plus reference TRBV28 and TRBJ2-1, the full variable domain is DVKVTQSSRYLVKRTGEKVFLECVQDMDHENMFWYRQDPGLGLRLIYFSYDVKMKEKGDIPEGYSVSREKKERFSLILESASTNQTSMYLCASSQAGGSYNEQFFGPGTRLTVL.

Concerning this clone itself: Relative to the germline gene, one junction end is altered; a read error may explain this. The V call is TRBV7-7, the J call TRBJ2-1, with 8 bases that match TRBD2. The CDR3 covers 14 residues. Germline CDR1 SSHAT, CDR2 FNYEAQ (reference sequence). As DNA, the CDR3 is TGTGCTAGCAGCCCGGGGGGGAATTACAATGAGCAGTTCTTC. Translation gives CASSPGGNYNEQFF.